The 23 T cell receptor beta chains given below trace back to one sample, sequenced in a study of blood T cell repertoires in COVID-19 (dated by TCRdb to the early 2020s). The receptor library was made with the immunoSEQ multiplex PCR assay. TCRdb's version of the immuneACCESS table is confined to in-frame rearrangements and falls short of the full clone set. An unresolved V gene accounts for under half of the shortfall where checked; the remainder is of unknown origin. A total of 150,000 to 200,000 clones appear in this sample, roughly 80% of them only once. The ten largest clones represent more than 7.5% of the sample. The sequencing input was peripheral blood. Receptors were obtained from a woman in her 70s with COVID-19, enrolled during active disease.

V and J are TRBV18 and TRBJ1-5; D may be TRBD1 (5 bases). The CDR3 runs to 13 residues. The germline V and J ends were trimmed by 3 bases and 5 bases, with 8 bases remaining between them. The germline CDR1 and CDR2 sequences are KGHSH and LQKENI. The CDR3 protein is CASSPTGDQPQHF. The CDR3 DNA reads TGTGCCAGCTCACCCACAGGAGATCAGCCCCAGCATTTT.

The genes are TRBV20-1 and TRBJ1-1, with D hard to call. CDR3 length: 12 residues. Germline CDR1 and CDR2: DFQATT and SNEGSKA (reference sequence). The V end was cut by 3 bases, the J end by 8 bases, with 13 bases between. CDR3: CSASKEGAEAFF. DNA for the CDR3: TGCAGTGCTAGTAAGGAGGGAGCAGAAGCTTTCTTT.

V gene TRBV18 combines with J gene TRBJ2-1, with D possibly TRBD1 on 5 matching bases. Germline V lookup: CDR1 KGHSH, CDR2 LQKENI. The CDR3 is made up of 16 amino acids. Trimming cost V 2 bases and J 6 bases, with 17 bases left between them. The CDR3, as DNA: TGTGCCAGCTCACCAATAGAGCAGGGCAAATCCAATGAGCAGTTCTTC. The encoded protein is CASSPIEQGKSNEQFF.

The gene calls are TRBV5-1 and TRBJ2-1; 10 bases agree with TRBD2. V lost 6 bases, J lost 4 bases, and 4 bases stayed unmatched. The CDR3 loop spans 14 amino acids. Per the germline V gene, CDR1 is SGHRS and CDR2 is YFSETQ. The CDR3: CASKTSGIYNEQFF. The CDR3 region has the DNA TGCGCCAGCAAAACTAGCGGGATTTACAATGAGCAGTTCTTC.

This chain connects TRBV30 to TRBJ2-5; maybe TRBD1 (6 bases). V lost 3 bases, J lost 4 bases, and 24 bases lay in between. The CDR3 has 17 residues. Germline V gene sequence: CDR1 GTSNPN, CDR2 SVGIG (reference sequence). The CDR3 region has the DNA TGTGCCTGGAGGCCGGGACATGGGGAGAGAGTTTCAGAGACCCAGTACTTC. Protein: CAWRPGHGERVSETQYF.

The J gene is TRBJ2-3, the V gene TRBV7-2; 13 bases match TRBD2. This CDR3 is built from 15 residues. J was trimmed by 4 bases and V by 5 bases; bases with no gene match: 3. Germline loops: CDR1 SGHTA, CDR2 FQGNSA. The chain's CDR3 is CASSGLAGVADTQYF. The CDR3 nucleotides read TGTGCCAGCAGCGGACTAGCGGGAGTGGCAGATACGCAGTATTTT.

V is TRBV3-1 (or the pseudogene TRBV3-2) and J is TRBJ1-2; TRBD1 might be the D (6 bases). V shed 3 bases and J shed 5 bases, with 13 bases lying between them. The CDR3 is 14 amino acids. Germline CDR1 reads LGHDT; CDR2 reads YNNKEL (reference sequence). The CDR3 region is CASSHPTGIYGYTF. CDR3 sequence (DNA): TGTGCCAGCAGCCACCCCACAGGGATATATGGCTACACCTTC.

The rearrangement joins TRBV6-5 to TRBJ2-1; 11 bases match TRBD2. The germline gives CDR1 MNHEY, CDR2 SVGAGI. The CDR3 consists of 15 residues. V shed 0 bases, J shed 8 bases, and the junction held 3 bases outside the gene matches. As DNA, the CDR3 is TGTGCCAGCAGTTACTCCGGGACTAGCGGAGATGAGCAGTTCTTC. Translation gives CASSYSGTSGDEQFF.

The CDR3 region is CASTPLPNYGYTF. CDR3 coding DNA: TGTGCCAGCACCCCACTACCTAACTATGGCTACACCTTC. The V and J genes are TRBV7-9 and TRBJ1-2; D is ambiguous. Germline loops: CDR1 SEHNR, CDR2 FQNEAQ (reference sequence). The CDR3 length is 13 residues. The germline V and J ends were trimmed by 7 bases and 0 bases, with 9 bases remaining between them.

The chain is built from TRBV7-2 and TRBJ1-3; no reliable D call. Germline loops: CDR1 SGHTA, CDR2 FQGNSA. This CDR3 has 15 amino acids. Between the trimmed V and J ends, which lost 1 base and 4 bases, there was a span of 11 bases. CDR3 protein: CASSLGATGGNTIYF. The DNA for the CDR3 is TGTGCCAGCAGCTTAGGGGCGACGGGGGGAAACACCATATATTTT.

The chain couples TRBV18 to TRBJ1-1; the D gene is possibly TRBD1 (5 bases). Deletions cut 0 bases from V and 5 bases from J, with 16 bases between. The CDR3 runs 16 residues. CDR1 KGHSH and CDR2 LQKENI come from the germline V gene. CDR3: CASSPPYYGGLTEAFF. CDR3 in DNA: TGTGCCAGCTCACCACCTTATTACGGGGGACTTACTGAAGCTTTCTTT.

In its sample, this clone was seen a few times. The rearrangement joins TRBV29-1 to TRBJ1-1; TRBD1 matches at 11 bases. Losses at the gene ends were 5 bases for V and 5 bases for J; bases not matched to a gene: 4. Germline-derived CDR1 and CDR2 are SQVTM and ANQGSEA. CDR3 length equals 13 residues. The CDR3 nucleotides read TGCAGCGTTTGCGGGACAGGGGGAACTGAAGCTTTCTTT. This codes for CSVCGTGGTEAFF.

The chain employs TRBV4-2 and TRBJ1-1, with 7 positions matching TRBD1. The CDR3 spans 15 residues. Germline V gene lookup returns CDR1 LGHNA and CDR2 YNFKEQ. With 0 bases clipped from V and 4 bases from J, the junction kept 5 bases outside the gene matches. CDR3 nucleotides: TGTGCCAGCAGCCAAGAAGTAGACAGGGCCACTGAAGCTTTCTTT. Translated: CASSQEVDRATEAFF.

The rearrangement links TRBV28 to TRBJ2-7; 13 nucleotides align to TRBD2. V was clipped by 6 bases and J by 1 base; unmatched bases: 3. Per germline, CDR1 MDHEN and CDR2 SYDVKM. This CDR3 has 15 amino acids. CDR3 coding DNA: TGTGCCAGCAGCGGGGGACTAGCGGGATCCTACGAGCAGTACTTC. Translated, it gives CASSGGLAGSYEQYF.

J is TRBJ2-1 and V is TRBV19, with 7 positions matching TRBD1. The CDR3 sequence is 16 residues long. Germline V CDR1 and CDR2: LNHDA, SQIVND (reference sequence). V dropped 6 bases and J dropped 4; count of bases not matched to a gene: 12. The CDR3 nucleotides read TGTGCCAGTAGGGGGGTGGCAGGGGGAATTTACAATGAGCAGTTCTTC. This encodes CASRGVAGGIYNEQFF.

The V and J genes are TRBV6-5 and TRBJ2-3, with 8 bases fitting TRBD1. This CDR3 is 14 amino acids long. The trim removed 8 bases at V and 2 bases at J, leaving 6 bases unmatched. Germline CDR1 reads MNHEY; CDR2 reads SVGAGI. The chain's CDR3 is CASARGRVTDTQYF. The DNA for the CDR3 is TGTGCCAGCGCCAGGGGGCGAGTCACAGATACGCAGTATTTT.

The J gene is TRBJ2-3, the V gene TRBV7-9, with unresolved D. Germline-derived CDR1 and CDR2 are SEHNR and FQNEAQ (reference sequence). This CDR3 is built from 15 residues. Trimming shortened V by 5 bases and J by 1 base, and 13 bases separated the two germline ends. The DNA for the CDR3 is TGTGCCAGCAGCGGGCCGGCTACAGGCACAGATACGCAGTATTTT. This translates into CASSGPATGTDTQYF.

This clone was detected once. CDR3: CASSEGHGRLSTGELFF. Here the CDR3 DNA reads TGTGCCAGCAGTGAAGGGCACGGCAGGCTGTCCACCGGGGAGCTGTTTTTT. The rearrangement joins TRBV6-1 to TRBJ2-2; D is unclear. From germline, CDR1 is MNHNS and CDR2 SASEGT. The CDR3 loop spans 17 amino acids. Trimming took off 1 base at V and 4 bases at J, with 16 bases between the two ends.

The chain recombines TRBV9 with TRBJ2-5; weak D call: TRBD1 (7 bases). V gave up 1 base and J gave up 5 bases, with 15 bases separating them. Germline assignment: CDR1 SGDLS and CDR2 YYNGEE. The CDR3 length is 15 residues. CDR3 DNA: TGTGCCAGCAGCGTAAATTCAGGGGGGCTGGAGACCCAGTACTTC. The encoded protein is CASSVNSGGLETQYF.

The chain carries TRBV9 and TRBJ2-7; D uncertain. Germline CDR1 and CDR2: SGDLS and YYNGEE. The CDR3 loop spans 13 amino acids. The V and J ends lost 0 bases and 3 bases respectively, with 7 bases between them. The CDR3 protein is CASSVGQYYEQYF. CDR3 nucleotide sequence: TGTGCCAGCAGCGTAGGACAATACTACGAGCAGTACTTC.

The J gene is TRBJ2-2, the V gene TRBV7-2; D is ambiguous. Germline CDR1 reads SGHTA; CDR2 reads FQGNSA. V was shortened by 5 bases and J by 6 bases, with 16 bases between the two germline ends. CDR3 length: 15 amino acids. This CDR3 reads CASSHGTRQAGELFF. In DNA form, the CDR3 reads TGTGCCAGCAGCCACGGAACCCGGCAGGCCGGGGAGCTGTTTTTT.

This clone has only one observation. The chain is built from TRBV19 and TRBJ1-1; no definite D call. Trimming removed 7 bases from V and 0 bases from J, with 9 bases in between. CDR1 is LNHDA and CDR2 is SQIVND in the germline V gene (reference sequence). This CDR3 has 13 residues. This CDR3 reads CASNGDMNTEAFF. CDR3 DNA sequence: TGTGCCAGTAACGGAGATATGAACACTGAAGCTTTCTTT.

The V gene is TRBV30, the J gene TRBJ1-5, with TRBD1 as a possible D gene (6 bases). V lost 0 bases and J lost 5, with 17 bases in between. The CDR3 totals 16 residues. The germline V gene has CDR1 GTSNPN and CDR2 SVGIG (reference sequence). CDR3 sequence reads: CAWSVRAGAPYQPQHF. As DNA, the CDR3 is TGTGCCTGGAGTGTACGTGCAGGGGCGCCCTATCAGCCCCAGCATTTT. The variable domain in full, with the rest retrieved from reference TRBV30 and TRBJ1-5, is SQTIHQWPATLVQPVGSPLSLECTVEGTSNPNLYWYRQAAGRGLQLLFYSVGIGQISSEVPQNLSASRPQDRQFILSSKKLLLSDSGFYLCAWSVRAGAPYQPQHFGDGTRLSIL.